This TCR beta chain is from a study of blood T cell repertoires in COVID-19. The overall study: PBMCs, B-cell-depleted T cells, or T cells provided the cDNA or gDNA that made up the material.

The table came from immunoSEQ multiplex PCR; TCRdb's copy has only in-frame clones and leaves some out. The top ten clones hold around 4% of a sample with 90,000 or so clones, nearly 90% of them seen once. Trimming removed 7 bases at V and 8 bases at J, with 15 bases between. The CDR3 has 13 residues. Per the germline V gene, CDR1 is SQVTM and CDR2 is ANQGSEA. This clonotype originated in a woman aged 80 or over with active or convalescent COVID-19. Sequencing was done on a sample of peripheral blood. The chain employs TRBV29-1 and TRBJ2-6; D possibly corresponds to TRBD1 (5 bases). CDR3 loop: CSATLGVTNVLTF. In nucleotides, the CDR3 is TGCAGCGCTACCCTAGGGGTGACCAACGTCCTGACTTTC.